A single sample gave rise to the 7 T cell receptor beta chains below, sequenced in a study of shared clonotypes between healthy human individuals (dated by TCRdb to the early 2020s). The library was built by means of the immunoSEQ multiplex PCR assay. TCRdb holds this immuneACCESS table with in-frame rearrangements only. Some clones are missing; in checked studies, unresolved V genes explain under half, and the rest has no known cause. In all, the sample holds about 2.4 million clones, and 80% to 95% of those were seen once. The top ten clones comprise 0.36% of the sample. Specimen: naive CD4+ T cells from PBMCs. According to the study, the label for this sample's cell subset or site signals: CD45RA+ positively selected. These TCRs come from a man between 18 and 29 years old in good health. Some clones in this sample may be carry-over from other donors' samples.

This chain connects TRBV11-2 to TRBJ2-6; D uncertain. The CDR3 is 16 residues long. Trimming took 3 bases from V and 0 from J, leaving 9 bases between them. Germline CDR1 SGHAT, CDR2 FQNNGV. The DNA for the CDR3 is TGTGCCAGCAGCTTGGTAGAGTCCTCTGGGGCCAACGTCCTGACTTTC. It encodes CASSLVESSGANVLTF.

This chain links TRBV6-5 with TRBJ2-1, with 9 bases that match TRBD1. The V gene end was trimmed by 6 bases and the J gene end by 4 bases; junction bases not matched to a gene: 7. The CDR3 spans 15 residues. CDR1 is MNHEY and CDR2 is SVGAGI in the germline V gene. The CDR3: CASRVNRGQYNEQFF. In nucleotides, the CDR3 is TGTGCCAGCAGGGTTAACAGGGGGCAATACAATGAGCAGTTCTTC.

This CDR3 is CSVGGREPNEQFF. In nucleotides, the CDR3 is TGCAGCGTTGGGGGGAGGGAGCCCAATGAGCAGTTCTTC. The chain combines TRBV29-1 with TRBJ2-1; 7 bases are shared with TRBD2. This CDR3 is built from 13 residues. Looked up from germline, CDR1 is SQVTM and CDR2 is ANQGSEA. Germline trimming cut 4 bases from V and 6 bases from J; bases unmatched to any gene: 6.

V and J are TRBV11-2 and TRBJ2-1; 8 nucleotides align to TRBD2. V was pared by 3 bases and J by 9 bases, with 7 bases of the junction left unmatched. CDR3 length equals 14 residues. Germline CDR1 reads SGHAT; CDR2 reads FQNNGV. This CDR3 is CASSLTGRGGEQFF. The CDR3 nucleotides are TGTGCCAGCAGCTTGACCGGGAGGGGCGGTGAGCAGTTCTTC.

This chain joins TRBV6-1 and TRBJ1-4; possible D gene TRBD1, 6 bases. This CDR3 contains 15 residues. V lost 6 bases, J lost 4 bases, and 15 bases lay in between. CDR1 and CDR2 (germline): MNHNS, SASEGT. CDR3 nucleotide sequence: TGTGCCAGCAGCCCTTCAGGGGCAGGTAATGAAAAACTGTTTTTT. It specifies CASSPSGAGNEKLFF.

The chain has TRBV7-3 and TRBJ2-2; a weak D match, TRBD2 (6 bases). The CDR3 runs to 14 residues. The germline gives CDR1 SGHTA, CDR2 FQGTGA. The V gene lost 5 bases and the J gene lost 0 bases, with 7 bases spanning the gap. The chain's CDR3 is CASSTSPNTGELFF. DNA for the CDR3: TGTGCCAGCAGCACTAGCCCGAACACCGGGGAGCTGTTTTTT.

The V call is TRBV5-6, the J call TRBJ2-7; D not certain. The germline gives CDR1 SGHDT, CDR2 YYEEEE. The CDR3 consists of 13 residues. V dropped 5 bases and J dropped 5 bases, with 14 bases sitting between them. In DNA form, the CDR3 reads TGTGCCAGCAGTACTGGTAGCATACACGAGCAGTACTTC. This sequence encodes CASSTGSIHEQYF.